These 27 T cell receptor beta chains share one sample of origin, sequenced in a study of shared clonotypes between healthy human individuals. Assay used: immunoSEQ multiplex PCR; TCRdb lists only in-frame clones, some missing. Among 2 million to 3 million clones listed, over 85% were seen once. Input material: naive CD4+ T cells from PBMCs. Stated subset: CD45RA+ positively selected. The receptors shown here come from a man aged 18 to 30 in good health. Some clones in this sample may be carry-over from other donors' samples.

This chain connects TRBV28 to TRBJ1-3; D is undetermined. Germline-derived CDR1 and CDR2 are MDHEN and SYDVKM. Trimming cost V 5 bases and J 0 bases, with 14 bases left between them. The CDR3 is 16 residues long. Here the CDR3 reads CASSGGPPSSGNTIYF. CDR3 coding DNA: TGTGCCAGCAGTGGTGGACCGCCGAGCTCTGGAAACACCATATATTTT. Filled out from reference TRBV28 and TRBJ1-3, the complete variable domain reads DVKVTQSSRYLVKRTGEKVFLECVQDMDHENMFWYRQDPGLGLRLIYFSYDVKMKEKGDIPEGYSVSREKKERFSLILESASTNQTSMYLCASSGGPPSSGNTIYFGEGSWLTVV.

The V call is TRBV9, the J call TRBJ2-5, with a tentative D call TRBD1 (5 bases). CDR1 and CDR2 from the germline V gene are SGDLS and YYNGEE. This CDR3 is built from 19 residues. V shed 0 bases and J shed 2 bases, with 23 bases lying between them. CDR3 region: CASSVEMGRARKGQETQYF. The CDR3 nucleotides read TGTGCCAGCAGCGTAGAAATGGGGCGCGCTAGAAAGGGACAAGAGACCCAGTACTTC.

This rearrangement joins TRBV5-6 to TRBJ2-7; 12 bases agree with TRBD1. Losses at the gene ends were 4 bases for V and 6 bases for J; bases not matched to a gene: 11. Germline CDR1 reads SGHDT; CDR2 reads YYEEEE. This CDR3 spans 16 amino acids. The chain's CDR3 is CASSPGTGGRFSEQYF. CDR3 DNA: TGTGCCAGCAGCCCCGGGACAGGGGGCCGGTTCTCCGAGCAGTACTTC.

A single count supports this clone. The rearrangement joins TRBV28 to TRBJ1-2, with no clear D. Trimming removed 0 bases at V and 8 bases at J, with 13 bases between. The CDR3 sequence is 14 residues long. Germline V gene sequence: CDR1 MDHEN, CDR2 SYDVKM. As DNA, the CDR3 is TGTGCCAGCAGTTTATGGGAGCCAATCAACGGCTACACCTTC. Protein sequence: CASSLWEPINGYTF.

The chain links TRBV5-4 to TRBJ2-7; TRBD2 matches at 11 bases. From germline, CDR1 is SGHNT and CDR2 YYREEE (reference sequence). The CDR3 runs 16 residues. Trimming removed 4 bases from V and 1 base from J; junction bases left unmatched: 7. CDR3 amino acids: CASSHIAGGGSYEQYF. The CDR3 region has the DNA TGTGCCAGCAGCCATATAGCGGGAGGGGGATCCTACGAGCAGTACTTC.

Regarding this clone: This specimen includes other DNA sequences encoding the same CDR3. The rearrangement uses TRBV28 and TRBJ1-2, with a weak D call TRBD1 (5 bases). Trimming cost V 5 bases and J 7 bases, with 11 bases left between them. Germline CDR1 MDHEN, CDR2 SYDVKM. This CDR3 region has 12 residues. The CDR3 DNA sequence: TGTGCCAGCAGTCCACCGGGGGGTGGCTACACCTTC. Protein sequence: CASSPPGGGYTF.

The CDR3 reads CASSLRDIEKETQYF. CDR3 nucleotide sequence: TGTGCCAGCAGCCTCCGGGACATAGAAAAAGAGACCCAGTACTTC. The chain recombines TRBV9 with TRBJ2-5, with D perhaps matching TRBD1 (6 bases). Trimming removed 4 bases from V and 3 bases from J, with 16 bases in between. This CDR3 contains 15 residues. Looked up from germline, CDR1 is SGDLS and CDR2 is YYNGEE.

V usage is TRBV6-5 and J usage is TRBJ2-3, with 7 bases aligning to TRBD2. The germline V gene has CDR1 MNHEY and CDR2 SVGAGI. This CDR3 spans 14 amino acids. The V and J ends lost 0 bases and 5 bases, in that order; junction bases with no gene match: 2. The CDR3 DNA sequence: TGTGCCAGCAGTTACTCGTCTAGCGGAGATACGCAGTATTTT. Translation gives CASSYSSSGDTQYF.

A note on this clone: Other nucleotide sequences from this sample produce the same CDR3. The J gene is TRBJ1-1, the V gene TRBV6-5; D not resolved. The CDR3 contains 13 residues. Per the germline V gene, CDR1 is MNHEY and CDR2 is SVGAGI. V was pared by 0 bases and J by 1 base, with 3 bases between. CDR3: CASSYSENTEAFF. The CDR3 DNA sequence: TGTGCCAGCAGTTACTCAGAGAACACTGAAGCTTTCTTT.

The rearrangement uses TRBV5-6 and TRBJ2-3; possible D gene TRBD2, 5 bases. CDR3 length equals 16 residues. Germline V gene sequence: CDR1 SGHDT, CDR2 YYEEEE. Deletions cut 4 bases from V and 4 bases from J, with 19 bases between. CDR3 loop: CASSQTRENIPDTQYF. In DNA, the CDR3 is TGTGCCAGCAGCCAAACTAGGGAAAATATCCCAGATACGCAGTATTTT.

This chain joins TRBV18 and TRBJ1-5; a possible D gene is TRBD1 (5 bases). V dropped 0 bases and J dropped 1 base, with 10 bases sitting between them. Germline V lookup: CDR1 KGHSH, CDR2 LQKENI. The length of the CDR3 is 16 residues. The CDR3 reads CASSPPNGGSNQPQHF. In nucleotides, the CDR3 is TGTGCCAGCTCACCACCGAACGGGGGAAGCAATCAGCCCCAGCATTTT.

The CDR3 protein is CASSNPGHPAGETQYF. CDR3 bases: TGTGCCAGTAGTAACCCCGGACATCCGGCCGGGGAGACCCAGTACTTC. The chain has TRBV19 and TRBJ2-5, with D possibly TRBD1 on 5 matching bases. Looked up from germline, CDR1 is LNHDA and CDR2 is SQIVND (reference sequence). The CDR3 has 16 residues. V dropped 4 bases and J dropped 5 bases, with 20 bases sitting between them.

This CDR3 is CASSLEWASGRMETQYF. Written as DNA, the CDR3 is TGCGCCAGCAGCTTGGAATGGGCTAGCGGGAGGATGGAGACCCAGTACTTC. The chain employs TRBV5-1 and TRBJ2-5, with 11 bases lining up with TRBD2. The CDR3 length is 17 residues. Germline values: CDR1 SGHRS, CDR2 YFSETQ. V was clipped by 0 bases and J by 5 bases; unmatched bases: 9.

Of note for this clone: The junction and the germline gene differ at one end; a read error may be behind it. Here the CDR3 reads CRRPGLEF. The CDR3 DNA reads TGCAGGCGACCGGGCCTAGAGTTT. The V gene is TRBV20-1, the J gene TRBJ1-1, with D uncertain. The V gene's germline CDR1 is DFQATT and CDR2 SNEGSKA (reference sequence). The CDR3 has 8 amino acids.

The chain is built from TRBV5-1 and TRBJ2-5; D is possibly TRBD2 (5 bases). Per germline, CDR1 SGHRS and CDR2 YFSETQ. CDR3 length: 14 amino acids. The V end lost 1 base, the J end lost 1 base, and 8 bases lay between the germline ends. The CDR3: CASSLTSSQETQYF. In DNA, the CDR3 is TGCGCCAGCAGCTTGACTAGTTCCCAAGAGACCCAGTACTTC.

The gene calls are TRBV6-5 and TRBJ1-2, with 9 bases matching TRBD1. With 5 bases clipped from V and 7 bases from J, the junction kept 8 bases outside the gene matches. CDR3 length: 14 amino acids. The germline gives CDR1 MNHEY, CDR2 SVGAGI. The CDR3 spells CASSADGTGIGYTF. The CDR3 DNA reads TGTGCCAGCAGTGCCGATGGGACAGGGATTGGCTACACCTTC.

The genes are TRBV19 and TRBJ2-5, with D maybe TRBD1 (5 bases). Trimming cost V 4 bases and J 5 bases, with 17 bases left between them. The CDR3 has 15 residues. Germline CDR1 reads LNHDA; CDR2 reads SQIVND (reference sequence). CDR3 bases: TGTGCCAGTAGTAGCCCCCTTATGGGGCGGGAGACCCAGTACTTC. Translation: CASSSPLMGRETQYF.

Here the CDR3 DNA reads TGTGCCAGCAGCGCCCAGGCGGGGGAAAACACCGGGGAGCTGTTTTTT. It translates to CASSAQAGENTGELFF. This chain links TRBV11-2 with TRBJ2-2, with 7 bases aligning to TRBD2. Germline CDR1 SGHAT, CDR2 FQNNGV. V lost 5 bases, J lost 2 bases, and 8 bases stayed unmatched. CDR3 length: 16 amino acids.

The chain carries TRBV28 and TRBJ1-5; tentatively, D is TRBD1 (5 bases). The CDR3 extends over 17 amino acids. V was pared by 2 bases and J by 3 bases, with 17 bases between. Germline V gene lookup returns CDR1 MDHEN and CDR2 SYDVKM. Here the CDR3 DNA reads TGTGCCAGCAGTTTAAGGGTCCCGGGACTCTCCAATCAGCCCCAGCATTTT. It specifies CASSLRVPGLSNQPQHF. The whole variable domain, filled in from reference TRBV28 and TRBJ1-5, reads DVKVTQSSRYLVKRTGEKVFLECVQDMDHENMFWYRQDPGLGLRLIYFSYDVKMKEKGDIPEGYSVSREKKERFSLILESASTNQTSMYLCASSLRVPGLSNQPQHFGDGTRLSIL.

J is TRBJ1-2 and V is TRBV6-4, with D perhaps TRBD1 (5 bases). Germline loops: CDR1 MRHNA, CDR2 SNTAGT. The CDR3 length is 13 residues. Trimming cost V 6 bases and J 4 bases, with 12 bases left between them. DNA of the CDR3: TGTGCCAGCAGGACGGGGGTGGGCTATGGCTACACCTTC. It is translated as CASRTGVGYGYTF.

This rearrangement joins TRBV27 to TRBJ2-7; TRBD1 matches at 9 bases. Per the germline V gene, CDR1 is MNHEY and CDR2 is SMNVEV (reference sequence). The trim removed 5 bases at V and 3 bases at J, leaving 8 bases unmatched. The CDR3 contains 15 residues. This CDR3 is CASSGTTGGGYEQYF. The CDR3 region has the DNA TGTGCCAGCAGTGGGACCACAGGGGGCGGCTACGAGCAGTACTTC.

Here the CDR3 reads CASSVAQKNTYGYTF. DNA of the CDR3: TGTGCCAGCAGCGTAGCTCAGAAGAACACCTATGGCTACACCTTC. V and J are TRBV9 and TRBJ1-2; D ambiguous. The length of the CDR3 is 15 residues. The germline gives CDR1 SGDLS, CDR2 YYNGEE. V was clipped by 0 bases and J by 4 bases, with 13 bases between them. Looking up the rest from reference TRBV9 and TRBJ1-2 gives the full variable domain: DSGVTQTPKHLITATGQRVTLRCSPRSGDLSVYWYQQSLDQGLQFLIQYYNGEERAKGNILERFSAQQFPDLHSELNLSSLELGDSALYFCASSVAQKNTYGYTFGSGTRLTVV.

The rearrangement links TRBV18 to TRBJ2-2; possibly TRBD1 for D (5 bases). From germline, CDR1 is KGHSH and CDR2 LQKENI. Trimming stripped 6 bases from V and 1 base from J, with 18 bases between. The CDR3 runs to 17 residues. CDR3 nucleotide sequence: TGTGCCAGCTCCCCCCCGGTTAATGGACAGAACACCGGGGAGCTGTTTTTT. Its protein product is CASSPPVNGQNTGELFF.

The chain is built from TRBV30 and TRBJ2-7, with D possibly being TRBD1 (6 bases). This CDR3 spans 15 amino acids. Between the trimmed V and J ends, which lost 2 bases and 3 bases, there was a span of 17 bases. Germline CDR1 GTSNPN, CDR2 SVGIG (reference sequence). DNA of the CDR3: TGTGCCTGGAGTTCAGGGGCCCCTGGTCTCTACGAGCAGTACTTC. This translates into CAWSSGAPGLYEQYF.

The chain combines TRBV10-3 with TRBJ1-1; D is uncertain. V lost 7 bases and J 1 base, leaving 10 bases between the germline ends. The CDR3 contains 13 residues. Germline assignment: CDR1 ENHRY and CDR2 SYGVKD. The CDR3 spells CAITRTENTEAFF. The CDR3 DNA reads TGTGCCATCACCCGGACGGAGAACACTGAAGCTTTCTTT.

The V gene is TRBV28, the J gene TRBJ2-7, with D unresolved. Germline CDR1 is MDHEN and CDR2 is SYDVKM. The CDR3 has 14 amino acids. Trimming removed 6 bases from V and 2 bases from J, with 14 bases in between. CDR3 DNA sequence: TGTGCCAGCAGCCGTAGAGGCAGGACCTACGAGCAGTACTTC. Translating it yields CASSRRGRTYEQYF.

The gene calls are TRBV21-1 and TRBJ2-7. TRBV21-1 is reported as a pseudogene. The CDR3 covers 15 residues. CDR3 residues: CASSKNDDLSYEQYF. CDR3 in DNA: TGTGCCAGCAGCAAAAACGACGACCTCTCCTACGAGCAGTACTTC.